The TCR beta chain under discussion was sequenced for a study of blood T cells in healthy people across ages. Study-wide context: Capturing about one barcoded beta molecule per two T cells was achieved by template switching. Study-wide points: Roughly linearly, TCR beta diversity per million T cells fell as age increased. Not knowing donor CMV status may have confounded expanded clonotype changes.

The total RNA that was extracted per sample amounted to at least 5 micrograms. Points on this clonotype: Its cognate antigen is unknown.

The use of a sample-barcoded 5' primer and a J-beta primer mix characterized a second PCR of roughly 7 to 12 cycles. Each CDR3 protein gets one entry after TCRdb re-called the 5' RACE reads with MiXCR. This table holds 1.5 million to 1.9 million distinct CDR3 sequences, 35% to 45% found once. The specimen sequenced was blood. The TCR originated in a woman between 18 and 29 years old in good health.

The CDR3 DNA reads TGTGCCAACACACCCTCGAGGGGGGGCCAGAACTACGAGCAGTACTTC. Residues: CANTPSRGGQNYEQYF. The chain is built from TRBV2 and TRBJ2-7, with a possible D match to TRBD2 (7 bases). Per germline, CDR1 SNHLY and CDR2 FYNNEI. This CDR3 spans 16 amino acids. V lost 10 bases to trimming and J lost 3 bases, with 25 bases between them.